This TCR beta chain was captured in a study of T-cell reconstitution after alpha-beta-depleted transplantation in children. Germline values: CDR1 KGHDR, CDR2 SFDVKD. Trimming cost V 2 bases and J 3 bases, with 13 bases left between them. The CDR3 contains 15 residues. Molecular barcoding with unique molecular identifiers was used for the TCRbeta library. TCRdb fed the PCR reads into MiXCR, producing one record per CDR3 protein. The sample yields 250,000 to 400,000 distinct CDR3 sequences, 23% seen once. The sequences come from PBMCs, mostly from graft donor cells, collected 180 days after TCRalphabeta/CD19-depleted stem cell transplant. The TCR was taken from a male patient younger than 18 who had a stem cell transplant for acute lymphoblastic leukemia, so the T cells may come from the graft donor. The genes are TRBV24-1 and TRBJ2-7; no firm D call. Written as DNA, the CDR3 is TGTGCCACCAGTGATTCCGCGCATACAATCTACGAGCAGTACTTC. This codes for CATSDSAHTIYEQYF.